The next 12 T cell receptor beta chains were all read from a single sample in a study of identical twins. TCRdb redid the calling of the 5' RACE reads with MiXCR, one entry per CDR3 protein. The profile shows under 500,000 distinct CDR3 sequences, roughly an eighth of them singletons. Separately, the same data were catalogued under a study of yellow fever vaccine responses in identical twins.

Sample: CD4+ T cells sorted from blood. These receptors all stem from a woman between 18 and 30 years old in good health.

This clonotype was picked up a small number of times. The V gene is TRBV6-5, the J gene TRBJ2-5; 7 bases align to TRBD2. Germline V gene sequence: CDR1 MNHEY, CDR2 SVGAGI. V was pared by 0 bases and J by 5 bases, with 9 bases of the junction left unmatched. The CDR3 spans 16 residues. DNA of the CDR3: TGTGCCAGCAGTTACTCACGAGGTGGGGGGGGGGAGACCCAGTACTTC. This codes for CASSYSRGGGGETQYF.

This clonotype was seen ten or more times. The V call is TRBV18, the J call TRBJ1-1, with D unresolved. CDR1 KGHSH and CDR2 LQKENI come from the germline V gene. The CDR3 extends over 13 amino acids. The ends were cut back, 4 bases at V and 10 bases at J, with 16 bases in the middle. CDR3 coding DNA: TGTGCCAGCTCACTTCCCGGAACCGAAGTAGCTTTCTTT. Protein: CASSLPGTEVAFF. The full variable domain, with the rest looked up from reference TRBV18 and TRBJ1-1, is NAGVMQNPRHLVRRRGQEARLRCSPMKGHSHVYWYRQLPEEGLKFMVYLQKENIIDESGMPKERFSAEFPKEGPSILRIQQVVRGDSAAYFCASSLPGTEVAFFGQGTRLTVV.

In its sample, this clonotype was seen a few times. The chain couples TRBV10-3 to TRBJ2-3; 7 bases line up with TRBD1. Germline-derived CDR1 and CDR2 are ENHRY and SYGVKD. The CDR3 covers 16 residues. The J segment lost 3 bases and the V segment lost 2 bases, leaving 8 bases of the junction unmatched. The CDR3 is CAISERTGDKTDTQYF. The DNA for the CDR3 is TGTGCCATCAGTGAGCGAACAGGGGATAAGACAGATACGCAGTATTTT.

The CDR3 DNA is TGTGCCAGCAGGGAGGACAGGCGTATCTACGAGCAGTACTTC. Amino acid sequence: CASREDRRIYEQYF. J is TRBJ2-7 and V is TRBV9; 7 nucleotides match TRBD1. CDR1 is SGDLS, CDR2 YYNGEE, per germline. The V segment lost 5 bases and the J segment 3 bases; nucleotides outside the gene matches: 8. This CDR3 comprises 14 residues.

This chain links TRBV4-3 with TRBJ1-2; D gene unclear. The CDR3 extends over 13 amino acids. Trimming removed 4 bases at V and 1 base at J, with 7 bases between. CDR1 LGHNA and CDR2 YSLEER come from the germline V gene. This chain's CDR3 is CASSLGYNYGYTF. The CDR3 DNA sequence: TGCGCCAGCAGCCTGGGATATAACTATGGCTACACCTTC.

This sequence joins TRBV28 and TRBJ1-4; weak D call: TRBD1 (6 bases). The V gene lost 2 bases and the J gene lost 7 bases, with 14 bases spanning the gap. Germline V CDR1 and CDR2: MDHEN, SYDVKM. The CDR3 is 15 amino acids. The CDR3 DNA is TGTGCCAGCAGTTTAATGGGGGGCGGTGGTGAAAAACTGTTTTTT. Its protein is CASSLMGGGGEKLFF.

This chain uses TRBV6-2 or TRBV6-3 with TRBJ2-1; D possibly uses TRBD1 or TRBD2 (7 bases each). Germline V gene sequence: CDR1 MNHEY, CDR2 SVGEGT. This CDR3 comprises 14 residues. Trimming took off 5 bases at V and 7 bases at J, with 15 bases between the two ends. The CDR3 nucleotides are TGTGCCAGCAGTAACCGACAGGGAGGGAATGAGCAGTTCTTC. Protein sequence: CASSNRQGGNEQFF.

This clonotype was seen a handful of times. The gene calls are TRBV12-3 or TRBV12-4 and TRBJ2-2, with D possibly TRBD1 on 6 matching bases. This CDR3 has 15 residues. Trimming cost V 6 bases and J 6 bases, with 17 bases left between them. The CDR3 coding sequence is TGTGCCAGCAGCCCAGTAGGGGGTAGCCCCGGGGAGCTGTTTTTT. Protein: CASSPVGGSPGELFF.

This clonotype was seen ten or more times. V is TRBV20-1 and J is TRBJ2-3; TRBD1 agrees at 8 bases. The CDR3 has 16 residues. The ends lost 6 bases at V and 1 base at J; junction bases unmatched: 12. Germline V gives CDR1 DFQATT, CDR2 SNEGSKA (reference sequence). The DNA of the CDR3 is TGCAGTGCGGACAGGGAGTTGTTAGTTCGCACAGATACGCAGTATTTT. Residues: CSADRELLVRTDTQYF.

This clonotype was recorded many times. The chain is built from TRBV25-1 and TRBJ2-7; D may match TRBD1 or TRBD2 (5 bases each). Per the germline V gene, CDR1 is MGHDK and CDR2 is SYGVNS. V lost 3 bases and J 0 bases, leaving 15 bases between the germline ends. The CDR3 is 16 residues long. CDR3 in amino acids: CASSDNPGPGSYEQYF. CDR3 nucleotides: TGTGCCAGCAGTGATAACCCGGGACCGGGCTCCTACGAGCAGTACTTC.

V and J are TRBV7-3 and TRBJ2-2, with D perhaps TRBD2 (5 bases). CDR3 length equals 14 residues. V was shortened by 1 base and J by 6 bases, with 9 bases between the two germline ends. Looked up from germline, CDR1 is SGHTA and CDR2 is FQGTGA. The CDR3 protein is CASSLIAMPGELFF. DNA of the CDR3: TGTGCCAGCAGCTTAATAGCGATGCCCGGGGAGCTGTTTTTT.

Here the CDR3 reads CASSLVSGGGNEQFF. The CDR3, as DNA: TGTGCCAGCAGCTTAGTTAGCGGGGGGGGTAATGAGCAGTTCTTC. The gene calls are TRBV7-2 and TRBJ2-1; TRBD2 aligns across 11 bases. The CDR3 contains 15 residues. J was trimmed by 7 bases and V by 1 base; bases with no gene match: 3. The germline V gene has CDR1 SGHTA and CDR2 FQGNSA.